This TCR beta chain is from a study of blood T cell repertoires in COVID-19. Losses at the gene ends were 4 bases for V and 6 bases for J; bases not matched to a gene: 3. CDR1 is SGHNT, CDR2 YYREEE, per germline (reference sequence). The CDR3 is made up of 12 amino acids. In this sample, this clone turned up once. In the original analysis: Reference gene primers were amplified, and this amplification served to estimate nucleated cell counts. The assay was immunoSEQ multiplex PCR, and TCRdb's table has in-frame clones only and misses some. Clone size and the V and J calls come from that table; the DNA yielded D and trimming. Found here are 120,000 or so clones, 65% to 80% of them singletons; the top ten hold 6.2%.

The V call is TRBV5-4, the J call TRBJ2-7; the match to TRBD1 covers 8 bases. The source is a man aged 65 to 79 with acute or convalescent COVID-19. The specimen sequenced was peripheral blood. DNA of the CDR3: TGTGCCAGCAGCCCGACAGGGGTCGAGCAGTACTTC. Its protein is CASSPTGVEQYF. Combining the CDR3 with reference TRBV5-4 and TRBJ2-7 gives the whole variable domain ETGVTQSPTHLIKTRGQQVTLRCSSQSGHNTVSWYQQALGQGPQFIFQYYREEENGRGNFPPRFSGLQFPNYSSELNVNALELDDSALYLCASSPTGVEQYFGPGTRLTVT.